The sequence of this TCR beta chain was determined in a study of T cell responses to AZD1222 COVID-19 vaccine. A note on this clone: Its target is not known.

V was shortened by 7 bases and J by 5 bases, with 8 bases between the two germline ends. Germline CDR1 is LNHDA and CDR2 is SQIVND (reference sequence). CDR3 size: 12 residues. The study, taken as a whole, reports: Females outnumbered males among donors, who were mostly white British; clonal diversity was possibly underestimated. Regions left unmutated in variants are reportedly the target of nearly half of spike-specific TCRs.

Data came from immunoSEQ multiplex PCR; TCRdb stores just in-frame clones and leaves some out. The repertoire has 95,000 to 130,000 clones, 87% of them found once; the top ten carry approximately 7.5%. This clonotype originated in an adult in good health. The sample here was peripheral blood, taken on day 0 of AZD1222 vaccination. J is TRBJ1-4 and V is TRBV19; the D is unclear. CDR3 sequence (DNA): TGTGCCAGTAAGCCGAAGAATGAAAAACTGTTTTTT. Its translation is CASKPKNEKLFF.